These 18 T cell receptor beta chains originate from one sample sequenced in a study of blood T cells in healthy people across ages. Combining a sample-barcoded 5' primer with a J-beta primer mix, a second PCR ran for about 7 to 12 cycles. One entry per CDR3 protein results from TCRdb running MiXCR on the 5' RACE reads. The table lists 700,000 to 800,000 distinct CDR3 sequences, roughly 41% of them singletons. The sequencing input was blood. The source is a woman aged 55-75 years in good health.

This sequence joins TRBV10-3 and TRBJ2-4, with D perhaps matching TRBD2 (5 bases). CDR1 ENHRY and CDR2 SYGVKD come from the germline V gene. The CDR3 covers 17 residues. V was clipped by 0 bases and J by 0 bases, with 12 bases between them. This chain's CDR3 is CAISESEVDLAKNIQYF. CDR3 DNA: TGTGCCATCAGTGAGTCGGAGGTAGATTTAGCCAAAAACATTCAGTACTTC.

In this sample, this clonotype turned up a few times. The CDR3 spells CASSLRTGVTEAFF. CDR3 nucleotide sequence: TGTGCCAGCAGTTTAAGAACAGGGGTCACTGAAGCTTTCTTT. The chain joins TRBV27 to TRBJ1-1; TRBD1 matches 7 bases. Germline V CDR1 and CDR2: MNHEY, SMNVEV (reference sequence). The CDR3 has 14 amino acids. J lost 4 bases, V lost 2 bases, and 4 bases had no gene match.

The V call is TRBV20-1, the J call TRBJ2-3, with TRBD2 identical over 7 bases. The CDR3 length is 16 residues. Trimming cost V 6 bases and J 3 bases; bases outside gene matches: 15. Germline values: CDR1 DFQATT, CDR2 SNEGSKA (reference sequence). CDR3 coding DNA: TGCAGTGCCCACGGGGGGTGGGAGGGCCGGACAGATACGCAGTATTTT. It codes for CSAHGGWEGRTDTQYF.

The chain couples TRBV25-1 to TRBJ1-1; 7 bases fit TRBD1. V lost 7 bases, J lost 1 base, and 12 bases stayed unmatched. Germline V gene lookup returns CDR1 MGHDK and CDR2 SYGVNS. The length of the CDR3 is 16 residues. In DNA, the CDR3 is TGTGCCAGCATAAGGAACAGGGGCGATCCGAACACTGAAGCTTTCTTT. Protein: CASIRNRGDPNTEAFF.

The V call is TRBV21-1, the J call TRBJ1-1. TRBV21-1 is a known pseudogene. This CDR3 comprises 16 residues. The CDR3 region has the DNA TGTGCCAGCAGCAAAGCGCTTCAACAGAGGAACACTGAAGCTTTCTTT. Its protein product is CASSKALQQRNTEAFF.

V is TRBV6-5 and J is TRBJ1-1, with D tentatively TRBD1 (5 bases). This CDR3 has 12 amino acids. The ends were cut back, 0 bases at V and 10 bases at J, with 9 bases in the middle. Germline CDR1 is MNHEY and CDR2 is SVGAGI. CDR3 nucleotides: TGTGCCAGCAGTTACTCGACGGGGGGAGCTTTCTTT. It yields the protein CASSYSTGGAFF.

The rearrangement links TRBV18 to TRBJ1-1; the match to TRBD1 covers 7 bases. CDR1 KGHSH and CDR2 LQKENI come from the germline V gene. The V gene end was trimmed by 0 bases and the J gene end by 4 bases; junction bases not matched to a gene: 5. The CDR3 totals 15 residues. CDR3 in DNA: TGTGCCAGCTCACCACCTGAGGGGGCAGGCACTGAAGCTTTCTTT. Protein: CASSPPEGAGTEAFF.

This rearrangement joins TRBV6-1 to TRBJ2-7, with 9 bases lining up with TRBD2. Germline V gives CDR1 MNHNS, CDR2 SASEGT. CDR3 length equals 15 residues. Trimming cost V 5 bases and J 2 bases; bases outside gene matches: 7. CDR3 in DNA: TGTGCCAGCAGTCCCCGGACTAGCGCGGCCTACGAGCAGTACTTC. Amino acids: CASSPRTSAAYEQYF.

On this clonotype itself: One end of the junction fails to match germline, which may point to a read error. The chain couples TRBV29-1 to TRBJ1-1; D is unclear. Germline CDR1 and CDR2: SQVTM and ANQGSEA. This CDR3 has 11 residues. CDR3 residues: CSVALNTGAFF. CDR3 sequence (DNA): TGCAGCGTTGCTCTGAACACTGGAGCTTTCTTT.

The chain carries TRBV18 and TRBJ2-1; D gene unclear. The CDR3 runs 14 residues. In germline, CDR1 is KGHSH, CDR2 LQKENI. The germline V and J ends were trimmed by 4 bases and 4 bases, with 11 bases remaining between them. The CDR3: CASSRQDAYNEQFF. The CDR3 nucleotides read TGTGCCAGCTCACGGCAGGACGCTTACAATGAGCAGTTCTTC.

V gene TRBV3-1 combines with J gene TRBJ2-5; the match to TRBD2 covers 9 bases. The CDR3 runs to 15 residues. V gave up 0 bases and J gave up 9 bases; unmatched junction bases: 8. Germline V gives CDR1 LGHDT, CDR2 YNNKEL (reference sequence). The CDR3: CASSQEGLAFGAQYF. CDR3 sequence (DNA): TGTGCCAGCAGCCAAGAGGGACTAGCTTTTGGGGCCCAGTACTTC.

This clonotype was recorded at least ten times. The chain links TRBV29-1 to TRBJ2-5; D is possibly TRBD2 (5 bases). In germline, CDR1 is SQVTM, CDR2 ANQGSEA. Trimming pared 3 bases from V and 4 bases from J, leaving 9 bases between. This CDR3 contains 12 residues. CDR3 in amino acids: CSVDASPETQYF. As DNA, the CDR3 is TGCAGCGTTGACGCTAGCCCAGAGACCCAGTACTTC.

This chain joins TRBV27 and TRBJ1-1, with D possibly being TRBD1 (5 bases). Per germline, CDR1 MNHEY and CDR2 SMNVEV (reference sequence). Trimming removed 6 bases from V and 4 bases from J, with 21 bases in between. CDR3 length: 16 amino acids. CDR3 loop: CASRLYWGEGSTEAFF. The CDR3 region has the DNA TGTGCCAGCAGGCTCTATTGGGGGGAAGGCAGCACTGAAGCTTTCTTT.

The J gene is TRBJ1-6, the V gene TRBV7-2, with D hard to call. Trimming removed 1 base from V and 7 bases from J, with 11 bases in between. The germline gives CDR1 SGHTA, CDR2 FQGNSA. The CDR3 is made up of 15 amino acids. The CDR3 DNA sequence: TGTGCCAGCAGCTTAGGACTCGCCCAAAATTCACCCCTCCACTTT. Translating it yields CASSLGLAQNSPLHF.

The chain links TRBV24-1 to TRBJ2-1; 10 bases agree with TRBD2. J lost 6 bases, V lost 0 bases, and 4 bases had no gene match. The CDR3 consists of 16 residues. Germline V CDR1 and CDR2: KGHDR, SFDVKD. CDR3 sequence: CATSDLLGTSANEQFF. CDR3 DNA sequence: TGTGCCACCAGTGATTTGCTTGGGACTAGCGCCAATGAGCAGTTCTTC.

The V and J genes are TRBV27 and TRBJ2-5; TRBD1 or TRBD2 may be the D gene (5 bases each). Trimming cost V 6 bases and J 2 bases, with 31 bases left between them. The length of the CDR3 is 20 residues. The germline gives CDR1 MNHEY, CDR2 SMNVEV (reference sequence). CDR3 coding DNA: TGTGCCAGCAGAGTTTATCGTCCCACGGGATCAGCAAGGGGTCAAGAGACCCAGTACTTC. This codes for CASRVYRPTGSARGQETQYF.

The chain links TRBV14 to TRBJ2-1, with D possibly called TRBD1 or TRBD2 (5 bases each). V lost 1 base to trimming and J lost 5 bases, with 15 bases between them. Looked up from germline, CDR1 is SGHDN and CDR2 is FVKESK. This CDR3 region has 16 residues. The CDR3, as DNA: TGTGCCAGCAGCCAAGTTGGGGGTTTATCTAACAATGAGCAGTTCTTC. This translates into CASSQVGGLSNNEQFF.

J is TRBJ1-2 and V is TRBV2; tentative D call: TRBD1 (5 bases). Trimming took off 7 bases at V and 5 bases at J, with 11 bases between the two ends. Germline-derived CDR1 and CDR2 are SNHLY and FYNNEI. The CDR3 extends over 12 amino acids. The CDR3: CASTAEGYGYTF. CDR3 sequence (DNA): TGTGCCAGCACCGCAGAGGGGTATGGCTACACCTTC. Full variable domain (remainder filled in from reference TRBV2 and TRBJ1-2): EPEVTQTPSHQVTQMGQEVILRCVPISNHLYFYWYRQILGQKVEFLVSFYNNEISEKSEIFDDQFSVERPDGSNFTLKIRSTKLEDSAMYFCASTAEGYGYTFGSGTRLTVV.